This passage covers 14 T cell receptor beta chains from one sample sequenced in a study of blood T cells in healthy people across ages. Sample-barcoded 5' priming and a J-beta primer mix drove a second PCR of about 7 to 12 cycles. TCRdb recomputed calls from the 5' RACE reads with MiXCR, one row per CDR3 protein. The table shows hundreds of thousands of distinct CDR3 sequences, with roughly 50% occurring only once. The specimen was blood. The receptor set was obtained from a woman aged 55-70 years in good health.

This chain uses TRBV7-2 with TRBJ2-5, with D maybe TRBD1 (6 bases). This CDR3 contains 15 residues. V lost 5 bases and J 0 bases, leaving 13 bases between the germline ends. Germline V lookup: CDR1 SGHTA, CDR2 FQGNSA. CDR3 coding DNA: TGTGCCAGCAGCATACAGGGACAACACCAAGAGACCCAGTACTTC. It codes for CASSIQGQHQETQYF.

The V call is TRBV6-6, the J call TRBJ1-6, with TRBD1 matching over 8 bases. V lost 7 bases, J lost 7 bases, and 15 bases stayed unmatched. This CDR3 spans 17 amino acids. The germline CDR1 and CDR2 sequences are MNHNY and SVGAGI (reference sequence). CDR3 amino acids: CASIKSGVGTGNSPLHF. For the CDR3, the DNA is TGTGCCAGCATAAAGTCGGGGGTTGGGACAGGAAATTCACCCCTCCACTTT.

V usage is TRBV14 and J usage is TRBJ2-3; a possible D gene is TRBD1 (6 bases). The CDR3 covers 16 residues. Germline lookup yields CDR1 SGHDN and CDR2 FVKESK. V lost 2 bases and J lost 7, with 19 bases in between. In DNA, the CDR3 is TGTGCCAGCAGCCAATCGGACGCCCTGGGGGCACATACGCAGTATTTT. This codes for CASSQSDALGAHTQYF.

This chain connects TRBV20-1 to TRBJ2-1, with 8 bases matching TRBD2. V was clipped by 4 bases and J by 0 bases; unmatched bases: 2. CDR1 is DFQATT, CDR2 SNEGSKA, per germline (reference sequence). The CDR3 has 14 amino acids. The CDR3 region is CSAIAGSSYNEQFF. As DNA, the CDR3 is TGCAGTGCTATAGCGGGAAGCTCCTACAATGAGCAGTTCTTC.

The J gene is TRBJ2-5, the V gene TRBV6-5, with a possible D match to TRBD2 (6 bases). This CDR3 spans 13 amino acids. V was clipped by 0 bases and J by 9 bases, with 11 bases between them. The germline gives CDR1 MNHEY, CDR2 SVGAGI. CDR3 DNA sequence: TGTGCCAGCAGTTACTCGTCAGCGGGCGCCCAGTACTTC. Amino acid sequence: CASSYSSAGAQYF.

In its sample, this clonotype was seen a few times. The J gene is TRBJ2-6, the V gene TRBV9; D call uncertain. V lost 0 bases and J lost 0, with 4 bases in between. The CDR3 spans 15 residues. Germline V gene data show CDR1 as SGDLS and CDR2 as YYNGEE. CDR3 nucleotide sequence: TGTGCCAGCAGCGTAGGGACCTCTGGGGCCAACGTCCTGACTTTC. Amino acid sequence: CASSVGTSGANVLTF. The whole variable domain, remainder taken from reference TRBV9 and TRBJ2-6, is DSGVTQTPKHLITATGQRVTLRCSPRSGDLSVYWYQQSLDQGLQFLIQYYNGEERAKGNILERFSAQQFPDLHSELNLSSLELGDSALYFCASSVGTSGANVLTFGAGSRLTVL.

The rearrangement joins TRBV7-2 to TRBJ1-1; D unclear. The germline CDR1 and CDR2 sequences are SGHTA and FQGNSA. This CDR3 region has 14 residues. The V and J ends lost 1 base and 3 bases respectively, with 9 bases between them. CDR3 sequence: CASSLGGSYTEAFF. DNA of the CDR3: TGTGCCAGCAGCTTAGGGGGTTCCTACACTGAAGCTTTCTTT.

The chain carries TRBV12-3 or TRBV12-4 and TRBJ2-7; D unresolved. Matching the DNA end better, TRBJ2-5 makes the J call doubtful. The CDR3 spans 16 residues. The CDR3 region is CASSLATVGYRETQYF. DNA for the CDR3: TGTGCCAGCAGTTTGGCCACAGTAGGGTATAGAGAGACCCAGTACTTC.

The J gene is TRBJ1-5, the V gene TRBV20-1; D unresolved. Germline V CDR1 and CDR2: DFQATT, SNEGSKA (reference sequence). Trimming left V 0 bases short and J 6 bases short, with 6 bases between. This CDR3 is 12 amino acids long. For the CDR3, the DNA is TGCAGTGCTAGAGATCTTACTCAGCCCCAGCATTTT. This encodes CSARDLTQPQHF.

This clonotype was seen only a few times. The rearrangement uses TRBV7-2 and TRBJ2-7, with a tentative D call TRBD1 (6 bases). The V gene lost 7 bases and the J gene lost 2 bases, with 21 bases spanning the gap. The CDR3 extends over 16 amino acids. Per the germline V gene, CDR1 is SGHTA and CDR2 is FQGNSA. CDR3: CASTTQPGTLTYEQYF. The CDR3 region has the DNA TGTGCCAGCACGACCCAGCCTGGGACACTTACCTACGAGCAGTACTTC.

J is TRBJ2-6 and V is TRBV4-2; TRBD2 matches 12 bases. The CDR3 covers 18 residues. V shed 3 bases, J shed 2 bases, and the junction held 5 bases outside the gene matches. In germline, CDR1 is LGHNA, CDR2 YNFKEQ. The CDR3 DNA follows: TGTGCCAGCAGCCAGGAGACTAGCGGGAGCCCTGGGGCCAACGTCCTGACTTTC. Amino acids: CASSQETSGSPGANVLTF.

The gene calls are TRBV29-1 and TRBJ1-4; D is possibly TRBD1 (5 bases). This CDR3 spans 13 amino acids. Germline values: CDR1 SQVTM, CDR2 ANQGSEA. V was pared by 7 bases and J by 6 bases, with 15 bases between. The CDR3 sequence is CSAGTGGDEKLFF. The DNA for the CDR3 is TGCAGCGCCGGTACAGGAGGGGATGAAAAACTGTTTTTT.

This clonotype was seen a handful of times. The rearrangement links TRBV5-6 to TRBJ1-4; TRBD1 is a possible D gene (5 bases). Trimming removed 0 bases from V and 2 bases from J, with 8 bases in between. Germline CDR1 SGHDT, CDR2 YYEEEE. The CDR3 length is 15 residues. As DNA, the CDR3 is TGTGCCAGCAGCTTGGTTTCAGGGACTAATGAAAAACTGTTTTTT. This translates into CASSLVSGTNEKLFF. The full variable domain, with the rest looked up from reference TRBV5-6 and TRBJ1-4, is DAGVTQSPTHLIKTRGQQVTLRCSPKSGHDTVSWYQQALGQGPQFIFQYYEEEERQRGNFPDRFSGHQFPNYSSELNVNALLLGDSALYLCASSLVSGTNEKLFFGSGTQLSVL.

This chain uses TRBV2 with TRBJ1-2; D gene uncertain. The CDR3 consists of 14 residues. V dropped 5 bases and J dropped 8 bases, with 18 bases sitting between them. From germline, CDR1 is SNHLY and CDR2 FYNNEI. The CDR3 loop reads CASSRELARSGYTF. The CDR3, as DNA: TGTGCCAGCAGTAGGGAGCTTGCCCGAAGCGGCTACACCTTC.